This T cell receptor beta chain was sequenced in a study of blood T cell repertoires in COVID-19. Background on the study: There were acute and convalescent COVID-19 samples, and they came from the United States, Italy and Spain.

Per the germline V gene, CDR1 is SGHNT and CDR2 is YENEEA. Trimming removed 4 bases from V and 2 bases from J; junction bases left unmatched: 14. The length of the CDR3 is 17 residues. Study processing details: Quantification of nucleated cells was approximated via reference gene primer amplification. Produced via immunoSEQ multiplex PCR; TCRdb's table is partial and in-frame only. V and J calls and clone size follow that table, whereas D and trimming were derived from the DNA. The profile shows roughly 310,000 clones, about nine tenths of them singletons. In assigning cohorts, the study relied on participant-reported clinical history. The recovered donors of Cohort 3 showed two negative PCRs, clearance, or symptom resolution.

The TCR was taken from a woman aged 40 to 50 who had recovered from COVID-19. This chain links TRBV11-3 with TRBJ2-7; 7 bases line up with TRBD2. Material: PBMCs or T cells enriched from blood (not recorded which). The CDR3 nucleotides are TGTGCCAGCAGCTATTCTAGCGGCCAACTCCCGACCTACGAGCAGTACTTC. This codes for CASSYSSGQLPTYEQYF.